These 16 T cell receptor beta chains were all obtained from the same sample, sequenced in a study of CD8 T cells in Susac syndrome. When the RNA was reverse transcribed, random hexamers were used with an input of about 0.5 to 1 ug. TCRdb called the immunoSEQ multiplex PCR reads again in MiXCR, with one record for every CDR3 protein. The sample holds 150,000 to 200,000 distinct CDR3 sequences, about 91% seen once. The sample comprised CD4+ T cells from PBMCs. These receptor sequences come from a human donor with Susac syndrome.

The V gene is TRBV20-1, the J gene TRBJ2-1; 10 bases are a match to TRBD2. This CDR3 region has 17 residues. The trim removed 6 bases at V and 7 bases at J, leaving 18 bases unmatched. CDR1 and CDR2 from the germline V gene are DFQATT and SNEGSKA (reference sequence). CDR3 sequence reads: CSAVRRGLAGVRNEQFF. The DNA for the CDR3 is TGCAGTGCCGTGAGGAGAGGGCTAGCGGGAGTAAGGAATGAGCAGTTCTTC.

The J gene is TRBJ1-2, the V gene TRBV3-1; D is uncertain. The CDR3 loop spans 12 amino acids. The V gene lost 1 base and the J gene lost 5 bases, with 5 bases spanning the gap. Germline CDR1 and CDR2: LGHDT and YNNKEL (reference sequence). In DNA, the CDR3 is TGTGCCAGCAGCCAAGTTCCTTATGGCTACACCTTC. Translated: CASSQVPYGYTF.

V and J are TRBV2 and TRBJ1-5; 7 bases line up with TRBD1. The ends lost 6 bases at V and 1 base at J; junction bases unmatched: 6. This CDR3 has 15 amino acids. CDR1 SNHLY and CDR2 FYNNEI come from the germline V gene. The CDR3 DNA sequence: TGTGCCAGCAGAGAAACAGGGGTGAGCAATCAGCCCCAGCATTTT. It yields the protein CASRETGVSNQPQHF.

The genes are TRBV20-1 and TRBJ2-5; 9 bases are a match to TRBD1. The V and J ends lost 6 bases and 5 bases, in that order; junction bases with no gene match: 10. CDR3 length: 14 amino acids. From germline, CDR1 is DFQATT and CDR2 SNEGSKA (reference sequence). In DNA form, the CDR3 reads TGCAGTGCGAGGGGACAGGGAAAGGTGGAGACCCAGTACTTC. It encodes CSARGQGKVETQYF.

The chain couples TRBV7-9 to TRBJ1-1; 7 nucleotides line up with TRBD1. The V and J ends lost 5 bases and 0 bases, in that order; junction bases with no gene match: 9. CDR1 and CDR2 from the germline V gene are SEHNR and FQNEAQ (reference sequence). The CDR3 runs to 16 residues. CDR3 bases: TGTGCCAGCAGCCGGATTCCGGGACAGCTGAACACTGAAGCTTTCTTT. This codes for CASSRIPGQLNTEAFF.

The CDR3 protein is CASSSGTSVANEQFF. DNA of the CDR3: TGCGCCAGCAGCTCCGGGACTAGCGTAGCCAATGAGCAGTTCTTC. The J gene is TRBJ2-1, the V gene TRBV5-1; 10 bases align to TRBD2. J gave up 6 bases and V 3 bases, and 6 bases lay outside the gene matches. Germline V gene data show CDR1 as SGHRS and CDR2 as YFSETQ. This CDR3 is 15 amino acids long.

This chain joins TRBV19 and TRBJ2-7; TRBD1 matches 7 bases. The junction had 3 bases not matched to a gene; V was cut back by 7 bases and J by 0 bases. The germline V gene encodes CDR1 LNHDA and CDR2 SQIVND (reference sequence). The length of the CDR3 is 13 residues. In DNA, the CDR3 is TGTGCCAGTAAAGACAGGGTCTCCTACGAGCAGTACTTC. Its translation is CASKDRVSYEQYF.

This chain joins TRBV5-6 and TRBJ2-3; D remains unclear. Trimming left V 1 base short and J 7 bases short, with 4 bases between. This CDR3 is 11 amino acids long. Germline lookup yields CDR1 SGHDT and CDR2 YYEEEE. Here the CDR3 reads CASSLSHTQYF. CDR3 DNA sequence: TGTGCCAGCAGCTTGAGCCATACGCAGTATTTT.

The chain recombines TRBV12-3 or TRBV12-4 with TRBJ1-2; D gene unclear. This CDR3 comprises 11 residues. The V end lost 7 bases, the J end lost 7 bases, and 10 bases lay between the germline ends. The CDR3 region is CASMAMGGYTF. The CDR3 coding sequence is TGTGCCAGCATGGCAATGGGTGGCTACACCTTC.

There are a few counts of this clonotype. The chain is built from TRBV3-1 and TRBJ2-7; 9 bases fit TRBD1. The V gene end was trimmed by 5 bases and the J gene end by 1 base; junction bases not matched to a gene: 3. The germline V gene encodes CDR1 LGHDT and CDR2 YNNKEL (reference sequence). The length of the CDR3 is 14 residues. CDR3 DNA sequence: TGTGCCAGCAGCTCCGGGACAGGGTCCTACGAGCAGTACTTC. Its translation is CASSSGTGSYEQYF.

The chain joins TRBV14 to TRBJ2-6; D remains ambiguous. The V end lost 4 bases, the J end lost 0 bases, and 13 bases lay between the germline ends. Germline values: CDR1 SGHDN, CDR2 FVKESK. The CDR3 spans 17 residues. The CDR3 loop reads CASSPQGKGSGANVLTF. The CDR3 DNA reads TGTGCCAGCAGCCCTCAAGGGAAGGGCTCTGGGGCCAACGTCCTGACTTTC.

The CDR3 is CASSLGAGLARNTQYF. The CDR3 DNA reads TGTGCCAGCAGCTTAGGAGCCGGACTAGCTCGGAATACGCAGTATTTT. The rearrangement links TRBV7-9 to TRBJ2-3, with 8 bases lining up with TRBD2. This CDR3 is 16 amino acids long. Germline CDR1 and CDR2: SEHNR and FQNEAQ (reference sequence). The junction had 10 bases not matched to a gene; V was cut back by 1 base and J by 7 bases.

This clonotype appeared once. V and J are TRBV2 and TRBJ1-1; D call uncertain. The germline V gene encodes CDR1 SNHLY and CDR2 FYNNEI. The CDR3 spans 15 residues. Trimming took off 5 bases at V and 0 bases at J, with 13 bases between the two ends. The CDR3 loop is CASSRARALNTEAFF. The CDR3 coding sequence is TGTGCCAGCAGTCGAGCCCGGGCCCTGAACACTGAAGCTTTCTTT.

The CDR3, as DNA: TGTGCCAGCACCCCCGCGAGTTCGGCGGGAGGGCCAAGTGAGCAGTACTTC. Translated: CASTPASSAGGPSEQYF. This rearrangement joins TRBV6-1 to TRBJ2-7; TRBD2 agrees at 9 bases. The CDR3 contains 17 residues. J was trimmed by 7 bases and V by 7 bases; bases with no gene match: 20. The germline CDR1 and CDR2 sequences are MNHNS and SASEGT.

The chain carries TRBV7-3 and TRBJ1-1; no clear D. V lost 5 bases and J lost 5, with 15 bases in between. The CDR3 is 14 residues long. Germline V gene sequence: CDR1 SGHTA, CDR2 FQGTGA. DNA of the CDR3: TGTGCCAGCAGCAAAGACATCCTTAGGACTGAAGCTTTCTTT. Amino acids: CASSKDILRTEAFF.

CDR3 DNA: TGTGCCAGCAGTCAATCCTTGGGCGGGGAGCTGTTTTTT. It codes for CASSQSLGGELFF. The genes are TRBV12-3 or TRBV12-4 and TRBJ2-2; D not certain. This CDR3 has 13 residues. Trimming removed 5 bases from V and 7 bases from J, with 11 bases in between.